One TCR beta chain is described in this entry. Its antigen is currently unknown. The sample originates from a study of blood T cells in healthy people across ages. General study findings and limits: Age showed a roughly linear inverse relationship with TCR beta diversity per million T cells. A greater number of naive CD4+ cells and higher diversity distinguished long-lived donors from aged donors. Considered underestimates were the diversity estimates obtained from one million T cells.

A sample-barcoded 5' primer and a J-beta primer mix were used in a second PCR of about 7 to 12 cycles. TCRdb recomputed calls from the 5' RACE reads with MiXCR, one row per CDR3 protein. The sample consists of some 1 million distinct CDR3 sequences, 35% to 55% of them appearing once. In germline, CDR1 is LGHNA, CDR2 YNFKEQ. The CDR3 extends over 16 amino acids. V lost 3 bases, J lost 2 bases, and 3 bases stayed unmatched. The receptor comes from a woman aged 60-75 years in good health. The V gene is TRBV4-2, the J gene TRBJ2-2; 10 bases line up with TRBD2. The material sequenced was blood. This CDR3 reads CASSQSSGSNTGELFF. The CDR3 nucleotides read TGTGCCAGCAGCCAGTCTAGCGGGAGTAACACCGGGGAGCTGTTTTTT.